This T cell receptor (beta chain) was found in a study of cytomegalovirus exposure and HLA in healthy donors. Study-level results: Overall, approximately 150 TCR beta chains were annotated as cytomegalovirus-associated.

V trimming: 5 bases; J trimming: 9 bases; junction bases outside the gene matches: 11. Germline CDR1 SEHNR, CDR2 FQNEAQ (reference sequence). The CDR3 is made up of 16 amino acids. As concerns this clone: Its cognate antigen is unknown.

The donors were part of the 120-subject validation cohort, which stood apart from the 666-subject first cohort. Only in-frame clones appear in the TCRdb table, and some are missing; sequencing was by immunoSEQ multiplex PCR. Counted here are about 180,000 clones, approximately 81% occurring once; the ten biggest clones make up 15% to 20%. This clonotype was sampled from a man aged 18 to 29 in good health and CMV-seropositive. This chain joins TRBV7-9 and TRBJ1-6; 9 nucleotides align to TRBD1. Sequences were obtained from PBMCs. CDR3: CASSTRQGDIGSPLHF. CDR3 bases: TGTGCCAGCAGCACTCGACAGGGGGATATCGGTTCACCCCTCCACTTT.